This is a list of T cell receptor beta chains from one sample in a study of identical twins. TCRdb reprocessed the 5' RACE reads with MiXCR, giving one entry per CDR3 protein. The sample consists of about 340,000 distinct CDR3 sequences, roughly an eighth of them appearing once. This same sample was also taken into another study, of yellow fever vaccine responses in identical twins.

The sequencing sample was made of CD8+ T cells sorted from blood. The receptors were gathered from a woman in her late teens or twenties in good health. CDR3s include the opening cysteine and the closing phenylalanine or tryptophan.

v_call,cdr3_aa
TRBV21-1,CASSTRQPLAATYEQYF
TRBV5-6,CASSFWLYNEQFF
TRBV2,CASRTLAGAGKETQYF
TRBV11-2,CATPGPTKMWKFF
TRBV7-6,CASSLVASEQFF
TRBV20-1,CSARDLSPNRGNEQFF
TRBV6-4,CASSGQDFDEQFF
TRBV13,CASSPHGSYEQYF
TRBV7-8,CASSPTASTEAFF
TRBV20-1,CSARGGTGTRSHEQYF
TRBV6-1,CASSRPTQYF
TRBV12-3/TRBV12-4,CASSLGQASEQFF
TRBV29-1,CSVDGLEGGTDTQYF
TRBV20-1,CSARTRDRYGYTF
TRBV10-1,CASSLGTSLLRNEQFF
TRBV5-5,CASSLLFRNTDTQYF
TRBV7-9,CASSLTGAGETQYF
TRBV20-1,CSARLAGYEQYF
TRBV12-3/TRBV12-4,CASSSPPRYSGANVLTF
TRBV7-9,CASSLLAGAYTDTQYF
TRBV6-1,CASRPGQLDTQYF
TRBV5-5,CASSLVQGGYGYTF
TRBV2,CASSDGTSGGVQETQYF
TRBV7-9,CASSDWTSGGLDEQFF
TRBV11-2,CASSPGRGSIF
TRBV7-3,CASSLTVGETQYF